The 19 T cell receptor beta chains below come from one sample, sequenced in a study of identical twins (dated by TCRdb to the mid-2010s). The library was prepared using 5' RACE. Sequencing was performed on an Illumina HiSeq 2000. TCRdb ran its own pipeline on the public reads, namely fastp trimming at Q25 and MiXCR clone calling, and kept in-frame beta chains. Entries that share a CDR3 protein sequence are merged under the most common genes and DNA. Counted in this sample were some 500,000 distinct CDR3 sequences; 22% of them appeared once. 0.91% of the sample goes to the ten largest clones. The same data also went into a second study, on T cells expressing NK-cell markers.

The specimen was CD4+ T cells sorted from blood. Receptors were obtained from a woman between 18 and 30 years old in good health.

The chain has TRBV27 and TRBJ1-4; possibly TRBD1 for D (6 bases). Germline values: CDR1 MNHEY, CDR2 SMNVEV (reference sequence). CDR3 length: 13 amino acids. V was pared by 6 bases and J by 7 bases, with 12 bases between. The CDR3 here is CASRRQESEKLFF. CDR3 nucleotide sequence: TGTGCCAGCAGAAGACAGGAGAGTGAAAAACTGTTTTTT.

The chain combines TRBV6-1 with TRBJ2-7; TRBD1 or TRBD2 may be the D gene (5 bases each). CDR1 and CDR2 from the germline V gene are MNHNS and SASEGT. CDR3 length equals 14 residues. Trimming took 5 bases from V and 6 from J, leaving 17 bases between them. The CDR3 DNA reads TGTGCCAGCAGTATCACGGGACCGCTTTCCGAGCAGTACTTC. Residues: CASSITGPLSEQYF.

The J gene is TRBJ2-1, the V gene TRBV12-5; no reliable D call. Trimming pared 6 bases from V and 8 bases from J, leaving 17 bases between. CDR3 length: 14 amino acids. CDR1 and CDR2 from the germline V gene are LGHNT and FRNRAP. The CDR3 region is CASGLGPLAHEQFF. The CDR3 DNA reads TGTGCTAGTGGCCTTGGCCCCCTCGCCCATGAGCAGTTCTTC.

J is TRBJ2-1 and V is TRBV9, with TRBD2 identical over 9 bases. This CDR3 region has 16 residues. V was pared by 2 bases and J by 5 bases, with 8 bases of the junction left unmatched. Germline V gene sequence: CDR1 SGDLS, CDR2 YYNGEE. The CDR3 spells CASSVSGGSRDNEQFF. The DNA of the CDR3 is TGTGCCAGCAGCGTCAGCGGGGGGTCTCGGGACAATGAGCAGTTCTTC.

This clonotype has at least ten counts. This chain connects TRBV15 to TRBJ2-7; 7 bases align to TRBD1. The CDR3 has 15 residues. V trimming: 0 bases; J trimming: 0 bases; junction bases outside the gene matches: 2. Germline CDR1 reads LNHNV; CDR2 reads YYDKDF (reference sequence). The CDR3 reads CATSRESGGSYEQYF. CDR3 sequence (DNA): TGTGCCACCAGCAGAGAATCAGGGGGCTCCTACGAGCAGTACTTC. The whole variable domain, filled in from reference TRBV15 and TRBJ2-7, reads DAMVIQNPRYQVTQFGKPVTLSCSQTLNHNVMYWYQQKSSQAPKLLFHYYDKDFNNEADTPDNFQSRRPNTSFCFLDIRSPGLGDTAMYLCATSRESGGSYEQYFGPGTRLTVT.

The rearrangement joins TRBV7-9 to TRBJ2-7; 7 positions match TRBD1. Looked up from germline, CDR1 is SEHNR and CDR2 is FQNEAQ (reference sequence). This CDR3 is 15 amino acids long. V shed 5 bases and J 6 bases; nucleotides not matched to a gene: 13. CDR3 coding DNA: TGTGCCAGCAGCCCCCCCGGGACAGTGTTGGGCGAGCAGTACTTC. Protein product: CASSPPGTVLGEQYF.

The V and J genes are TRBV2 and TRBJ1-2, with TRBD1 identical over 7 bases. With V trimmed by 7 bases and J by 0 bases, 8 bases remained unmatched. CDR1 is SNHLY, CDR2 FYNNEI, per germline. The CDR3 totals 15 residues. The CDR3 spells CASNVGGLANYGYTF. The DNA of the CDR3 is TGTGCCAGCAATGTAGGGGGCTTAGCTAACTATGGCTACACCTTC.

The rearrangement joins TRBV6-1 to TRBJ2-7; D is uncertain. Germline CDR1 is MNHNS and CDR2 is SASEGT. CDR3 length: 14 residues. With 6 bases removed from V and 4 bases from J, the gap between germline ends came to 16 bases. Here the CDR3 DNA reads TGTGCCAGCAGGAATCCCGGACCTAATTACGAGCAGTACTTC. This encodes CASRNPGPNYEQYF.

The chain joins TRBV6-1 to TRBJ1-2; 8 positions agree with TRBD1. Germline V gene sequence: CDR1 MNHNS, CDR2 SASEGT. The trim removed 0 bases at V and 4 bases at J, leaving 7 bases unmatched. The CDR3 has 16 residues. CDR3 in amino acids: CASSEAAGGRGYGYTF. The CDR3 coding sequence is TGTGCCAGCAGTGAAGCTGCAGGGGGCCGCGGCTATGGCTACACCTTC.

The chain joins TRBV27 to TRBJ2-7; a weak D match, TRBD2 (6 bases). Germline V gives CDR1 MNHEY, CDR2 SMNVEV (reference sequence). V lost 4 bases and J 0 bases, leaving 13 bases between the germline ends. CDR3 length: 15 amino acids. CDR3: CASSSPAGYSYEQYF. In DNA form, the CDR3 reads TGTGCCAGCAGTTCCCCCGCGGGATACTCCTACGAGCAGTACTTC.

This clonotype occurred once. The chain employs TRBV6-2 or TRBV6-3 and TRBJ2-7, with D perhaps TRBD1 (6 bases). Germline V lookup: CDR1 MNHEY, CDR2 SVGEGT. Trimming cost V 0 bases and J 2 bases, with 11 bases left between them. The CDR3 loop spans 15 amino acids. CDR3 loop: CASSYSPGVAYEQYF. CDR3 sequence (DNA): TGTGCCAGCAGTTACTCTCCAGGGGTCGCCTACGAGCAGTACTTC.

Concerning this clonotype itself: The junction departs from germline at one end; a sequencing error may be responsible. The CDR3 spells CASIQAQGANEQFF. As DNA, the CDR3 is TGTGCCAGCATCCAAGCTCAGGGGGCGAATGAGCAGTTCTTC. The chain recombines TRBV3-1 with TRBJ2-1; TRBD1 agrees at 8 bases. This CDR3 has 14 amino acids. CDR1 is LGHDT and CDR2 is YNNKEL in the germline V gene (reference sequence).

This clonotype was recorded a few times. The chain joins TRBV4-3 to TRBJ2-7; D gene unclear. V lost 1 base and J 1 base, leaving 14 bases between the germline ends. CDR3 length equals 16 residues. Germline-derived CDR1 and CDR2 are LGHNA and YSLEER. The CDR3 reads CASSQGGVGGSYEQYF. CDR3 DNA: TGCGCCAGCAGCCAAGGGGGTGTGGGCGGATCCTACGAGCAGTACTTC.

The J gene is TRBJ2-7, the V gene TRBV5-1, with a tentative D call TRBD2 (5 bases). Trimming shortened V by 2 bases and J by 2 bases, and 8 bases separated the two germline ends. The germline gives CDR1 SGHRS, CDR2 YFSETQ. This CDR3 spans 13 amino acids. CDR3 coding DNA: TGCGCCAGCAGCTTTGGTAGCGCCTACGAGCAGTACTTC. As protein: CASSFGSAYEQYF.

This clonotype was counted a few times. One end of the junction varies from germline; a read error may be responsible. In DNA, the CDR3 is TGTGCCAGCAGGTTGGACGTGGACTACGAGCAGTACTTC. Protein sequence: CASRLDVDYEQYF. The chain links TRBV5-4 to TRBJ2-7; no reliable D call. Per the germline V gene, CDR1 is SGHNT and CDR2 is YYREEE (reference sequence). This CDR3 has 13 residues.

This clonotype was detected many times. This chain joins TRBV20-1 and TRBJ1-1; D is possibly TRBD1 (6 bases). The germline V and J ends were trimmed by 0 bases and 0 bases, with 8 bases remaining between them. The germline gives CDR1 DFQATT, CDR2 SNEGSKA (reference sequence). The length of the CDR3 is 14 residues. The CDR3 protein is CSARDRQVNTEAFF. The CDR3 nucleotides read TGCAGTGCTAGAGATCGACAGGTGAACACTGAAGCTTTCTTT.

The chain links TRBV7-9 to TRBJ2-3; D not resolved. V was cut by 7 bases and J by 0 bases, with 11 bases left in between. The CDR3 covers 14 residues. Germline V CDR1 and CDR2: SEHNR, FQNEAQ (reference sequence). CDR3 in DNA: TGTGCCAGCATTGATCAAGACAGCACAGATACGCAGTATTTT. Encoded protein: CASIDQDSTDTQYF.

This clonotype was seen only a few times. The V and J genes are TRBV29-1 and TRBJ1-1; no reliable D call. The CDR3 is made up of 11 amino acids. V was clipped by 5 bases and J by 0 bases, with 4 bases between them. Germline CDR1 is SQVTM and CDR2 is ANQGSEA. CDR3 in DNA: TGCAGCGTTCCCATGAACACTGAAGCTTTCTTT. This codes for CSVPMNTEAFF.

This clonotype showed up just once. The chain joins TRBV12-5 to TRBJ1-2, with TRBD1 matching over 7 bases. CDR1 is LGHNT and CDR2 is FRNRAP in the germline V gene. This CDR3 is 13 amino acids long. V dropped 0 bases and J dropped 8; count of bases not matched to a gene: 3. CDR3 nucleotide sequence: TGTGCTAGTGGTTTGGTTAGGGACAGAGGCTACACCTTC. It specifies CASGLVRDRGYTF.